This T cell receptor (beta chain) was observed in a study of blood T cells in healthy people across ages. Broader study findings: A strong correlation was found between TCR beta diversity and the percentage of naive T cells.

PCR was performed a second time for roughly 6 to 12 cycles using a sample-barcoded 5' primer and a J-beta primer mix. Via MiXCR, TCRdb re-called the 5' RACE reads, giving one row per CDR3 protein. This table has approximately 830,000 distinct CDR3 sequences, less than 80% appearing once. Of note for this clonotype: Its specificity is not known.

The CDR3 runs 16 residues. V was pared by 5 bases and J by 0 bases, with 6 bases of the junction left unmatched. The germline V gene encodes CDR1 DFQATT and CDR2 SNEGSKA (reference sequence). The receptor was isolated from a man aged 30 to 45 in good health. Sequencing was performed on blood. V and J are TRBV20-1 and TRBJ1-6; TRBD1 matches at 8 bases. The CDR3 DNA sequence: TGCAGTGCTCGTCCCGGGACAGGCTCCTATAATTCACCCCTCCACTTT. This encodes CSARPGTGSYNSPLHF.